This TCR beta chain was observed in a study of T-cell reconstitution after alpha-beta-depleted transplantation in children. General observations from the study: For some patients, TCRbeta diversity was high at day 60 because of recipient T cells and thymic progenitors that survived. After transplant, at about two months, alpha-beta T cells were reportedly derived from several hundred expanded graft clones. Once a year had passed after transplant, T-cell counts and diversity came mostly from newly produced T cells.

With respect to this clonotype: Its antigen is as yet unknown.

The germline V gene encodes CDR1 LGHNA and CDR2 YNFKEQ. Trimming stripped 4 bases from V and 1 base from J, with 13 bases between. This CDR3 contains 15 residues. Unique molecular identifiers were built into the TCRbeta library. TCRdb recomputed calls from the PCR reads with MiXCR, one row per CDR3 protein. The table shows about 980,000 distinct CDR3 sequences, with about 31% occurring only once. This sequence originates from a boy younger than two who had a stem cell transplant for SCID, so the T cells may come from the graft donor. Sequencing used PBMCs, mostly from graft donor cells, obtained 360 days after TCRalphabeta/CD19-depleted stem cell transplant. The chain links TRBV4-2 to TRBJ1-1, with D unresolved. CDR3 DNA sequence: TGTGCCAGCAGCCTGGTTTCAGCCGGGAACACTGAAGCTTTCTTT. Translation gives CASSLVSAGNTEAFF.